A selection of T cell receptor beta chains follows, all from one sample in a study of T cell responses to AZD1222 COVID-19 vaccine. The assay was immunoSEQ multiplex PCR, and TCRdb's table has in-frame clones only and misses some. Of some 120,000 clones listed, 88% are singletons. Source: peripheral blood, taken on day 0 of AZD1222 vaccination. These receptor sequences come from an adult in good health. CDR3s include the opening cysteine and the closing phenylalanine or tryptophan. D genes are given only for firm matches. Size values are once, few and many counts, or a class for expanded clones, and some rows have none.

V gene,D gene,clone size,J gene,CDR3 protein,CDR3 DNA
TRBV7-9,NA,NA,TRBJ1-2,CASSLDGGLDGYTF,TGTGCCAGCAGCTTAGATGGGGGTTTGGATGGCTACACCTTC
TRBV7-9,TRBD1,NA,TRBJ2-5,CASSFRTGSETQYF,TGTGCCAGCAGCTTCCGGACAGGGTCGGAGACCCAGTACTTC
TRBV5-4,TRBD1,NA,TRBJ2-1,CASRQTGEPYNEQFF,TGTGCCAGCAGACAGACAGGGGAACCCTACAATGAGCAGTTCTTC
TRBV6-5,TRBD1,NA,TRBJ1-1,CASSLDRMNTEAFF,TGTGCCAGCAGTTTGGACAGGATGAACACTGAAGCTTTCTTT
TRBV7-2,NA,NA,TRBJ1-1,CASSLQWGDTEAFF,TGTGCCAGCAGCTTACAATGGGGGGACACTGAAGCTTTCTTT
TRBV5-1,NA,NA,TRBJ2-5,CASSLGLGSEETQYF,TGCGCCAGCAGCTTGGGGTTAGGGTCAGAAGAGACCCAGTACTTC
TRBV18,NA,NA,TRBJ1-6,CASSPDREGSPLHF,TGTGCCAGCTCACCAGATCGTGAAGGTTCACCCCTCCACTTT
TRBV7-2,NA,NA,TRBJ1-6,CASSFRSLGNSPLHF,TGTGCCAGCAGCTTCCGGTCTTTGGGGAATTCACCCCTCCACTTT
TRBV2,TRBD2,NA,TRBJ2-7,CASRGLDEQYF,TGTGCCAGCAGGGGACTAGACGAGCAGTACTTC
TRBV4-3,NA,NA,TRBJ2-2,CASSLQGGGELFF,TGCGCCAGCAGCCTACAGGGAGGCGGGGAGCTGTTTTTT
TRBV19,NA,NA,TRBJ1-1,CASSLEGRTEAFF,TGTGCCAGTTCCCTAGAGGGGCGCACTGAAGCTTTCTTT
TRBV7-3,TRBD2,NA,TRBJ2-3,CASSHGLESDTQYF,TGTGCCAGCAGCCACGGACTAGAATCAGATACGCAGTATTTT
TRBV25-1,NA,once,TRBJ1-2,CASSEGGRYGYTF,TGTGCCAGCAGTGAAGGGGGGCGCTATGGCTACACCTTC
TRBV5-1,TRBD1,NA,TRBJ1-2,CASSATARQGSRGYTF,TGCGCCAGCAGCGCTACCGCTCGACAGGGAAGTCGTGGCTACACCTTC
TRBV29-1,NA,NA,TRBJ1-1,CSAWRVNTEAFF,TGCAGCGCTTGGAGGGTGAACACTGAAGCTTTCTTT
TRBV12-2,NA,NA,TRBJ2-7,CASRLVPDGYYEQYF,TGTGCAAGTCGCTTAGTACCGGACGGATACTACGAGCAGTACTTC
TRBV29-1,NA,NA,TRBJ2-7,CSAGPESYEQYF,TGCAGCGCTGGACCGGAAAGCTACGAGCAGTACTTC
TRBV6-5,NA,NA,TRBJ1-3,CASSTSGTGNTIYF,TGTGCCAGCAGCACCTCCGGGACTGGAAACACCATATATTTT
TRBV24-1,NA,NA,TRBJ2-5,CATSDSPGQGWWETQYF,TGTGCCACCAGTGATTCGCCGGGACAAGGCTGGTGGGAGACCCAGTACTTC
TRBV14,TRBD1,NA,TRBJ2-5,CASSQDDPGTGGVGETQYF,TGTGCCAGCAGCCAAGATGACCCCGGCACAGGGGGCGTAGGGGAGACCCAGTACTTC
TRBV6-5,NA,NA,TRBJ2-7,CASSYSIRGYEQYF,TGTGCCAGCAGTTACTCGATCAGGGGCTACGAGCAGTACTTC
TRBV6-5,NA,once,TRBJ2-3,CASSYSGARTDTQYF,TGTGCCAGCAGTTACTCGGGGGCCCGCACAGATACGCAGTATTTT
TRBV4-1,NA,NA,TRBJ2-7,CASSLSGGREQYF,TGCGCCAGCAGCCTCTCGGGGGGCCGCGAGCAGTACTTC
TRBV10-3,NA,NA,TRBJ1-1,CAALVGLNTEAFF,TGTGCCGCCCTGGTAGGATTGAACACTGAAGCTTTCTTT
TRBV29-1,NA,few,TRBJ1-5,CSAAFTDQPQHF,TGCAGCGCGGCATTCACTGATCAGCCCCAGCATTTT
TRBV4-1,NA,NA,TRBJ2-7,CASSPAYGGPTYEQYF,TGCGCCAGCAGCCCCGCCTATGGGGGCCCAACCTACGAGCAGTACTTC
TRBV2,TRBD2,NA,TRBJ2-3,CASMRLAGEDTQYF,TGTGCCAGCATGAGGCTAGCGGGGGAAGATACGCAGTATTTT
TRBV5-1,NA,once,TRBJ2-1,CASSWGRAGGEDEQFF,TGCGCCAGCAGCTGGGGCCGCGCCGGGGGTGAGGATGAGCAGTTCTTC